The rows below give T cell receptor beta chains drawn from one sample of a study of blood T cell repertoires in COVID-19. Sequencing used immunoSEQ multiplex PCR; TCRdb keeps in-frame clones, though not all of them. Of a few hundred thousand clones listed, 70% to 90% are singletons. Material: peripheral blood. The receptors shown here come from a young man with active or convalescent COVID-19. Each CDR3 is given with its conserved first and last residue. A D gene is named only where the DNA matches it firmly. Expanded clones are given a class, and other clones once, few, many or no size at all.

J gene	V gene	D gene	clone size	CDR3 protein	CDR3 DNA
TRBJ1-1	TRBV18	TRBD1	NA	CASSPTGVGDTEAFF	TGTGCCAGCTCACCGACAGGGGTGGGGGACACTGAAGCTTTCTTT
TRBJ1-2	TRBV19	TRBD1	few	CASSLRTGRSGYTF	TGTGCCAGTAGTCTCCGGACAGGAAGAAGCGGCTACACCTTC
TRBJ1-2	TRBV27	TRBD1	once	CASNPTGGSGYGYTF	TGTGCCAGCAACCCGACAGGGGGGAGCGGGTATGGCTACACCTTC
TRBJ1-5	TRBV29-1	TRBD1	NA	CSVVVRSPGTGDQPQHF	TGCAGCGTTGTAGTACGGAGTCCCGGGACAGGAGATCAGCCCCAGCATTTT
TRBJ2-2	TRBV20-1	NA	NA	CSASMTTDNTGELFF	TGCAGTGCTAGTATGACTACCGATAACACCGGGGAGCTGTTTTTT
TRBJ2-2	TRBV5-4	NA	NA	CASSSPTGVNTGELFF	TGTGCCAGCAGCTCTCCGACAGGAGTGAACACCGGGGAGCTGTTTTTT
TRBJ2-1	TRBV6-2/TRBV6-3	NA	few	CASSSGPSEQFF	TGTGCCAGCAGTTCCGGTCCTAGCGAGCAGTTCTTC
TRBJ2-7	TRBV28	TRBD1	NA	CASTLGGQEYYEQYF	TGTGCCAGCACCTTGGGCGGACAGGAGTATTACGAGCAGTACTTC
TRBJ1-6	TRBV30	NA	NA	CAWSLGLTSSYNSPLHF	TGTGCCTGGAGTTTAGGACTCACGAGCTCCTATAATTCACCCCTCCACTTT
TRBJ1-2	TRBV27	NA	NA	CASSPQGIYGYTF	TGTGCCAGCAGTCCCCAGGGGATCTATGGCTACACCTTC
TRBJ1-3	TRBV2	NA	NA	CASSPGGNTIYF	TGTGCCAGCAGCCCAGGGGGAAACACCATATATTTT
TRBJ1-1	TRBV7-9	NA	NA	CASSGEARLGTEAFF	TGTGCCAGCAGCGGGGAGGCCAGACTGGGAACTGAAGCTTTCTTT
TRBJ2-7	TRBV13	NA	NA	CASSPMPGAEQYF	TGTGCCAGCAGCCCCATGCCTGGGGCTGAGCAGTACTTC
TRBJ2-7	TRBV5-1	TRBD2	NA	CASSTGLAGGSSYEQYF	TGCGCCAGCAGCACGGGACTAGCGGGGGGTTCATCCTACGAGCAGTACTTC
TRBJ1-1	TRBV29-1	NA	NA	CSVEEGRGTEAFF	TGCAGCGTTGAAGAAGGGAGAGGCACTGAAGCTTTCTTT
TRBJ2-7	TRBV3-1/TRBV3-2	TRBD2	NA	CASSQHGASGGYEQYF	TGTGCCAGCAGCCAACACGGGGCTAGCGGGGGTTACGAGCAGTACTTC
TRBJ2-1	TRBV5-1	NA	NA	CASSLAGDSYNEQFF	TGCGCCAGCAGCTTGGCGGGTGACTCCTACAATGAGCAGTTCTTC
TRBJ2-5	TRBV6-6	TRBD2	few	CASSPLRAGERGTQYF	TGTGCCAGCAGTCCCCTCAGAGCGGGAGAAAGGGGGACCCAGTACTTC
TRBJ1-2	TRBV25-1	NA	NA	CASNAPGSYGYTF	TGTGCCAGCAACGCCCCGGGAAGCTATGGCTACACCTTC
TRBJ2-1	TRBV5-1	TRBD2	NA	CASSLVPLTSGPDNEQFF	TGCGCCAGCAGCTTGGTCCCTTTGACTAGCGGGCCCGACAATGAGCAGTTCTTC
TRBJ1-1	TRBV19	NA	NA	CASSKKGPGGGTPEAFF	TGTGCCAGTAGTAAAAAAGGGCCTGGGGGAGGAACCCCTGAAGCTTTCTTT
TRBJ1-1	TRBV4-3	NA	NA	CASSQAGKLNTEAFF	TGCGCCAGCAGCCAAGCAGGAAAGCTCAACACTGAAGCTTTCTTT
TRBJ1-5	TRBV27	NA	few	CASRAGLPNQPQHF	TGTGCCAGCAGGGCGGGACTTCCTAATCAGCCCCAGCATTTT
TRBJ2-2	TRBV6-6	TRBD2	NA	CASSLTSGITGELFF	TGTGCCAGCAGTTTGACTAGCGGGATCACCGGGGAGCTGTTTTTT
TRBJ1-6	TRBV5-1	TRBD1	NA	CASSLPTGGDSPLHF	TGCGCCAGCAGCTTACCGACAGGGGGCGATTCACCCCTCCACTTT
TRBJ2-3	TRBV29-1	NA	NA	CSVPKEGASDTQYF	TGCAGCGTTCCGAAGGAGGGTGCATCAGATACGCAGTATTTT
TRBJ2-5	TRBV30	TRBD1	NA	CAWSLGQGKTQYF	TGTGCCTGGAGTTTGGGACAGGGAAAGACCCAGTACTTC
TRBJ1-6	TRBV6-5	NA	NA	CASSYRQGNSPLHF	TGTGCCAGCAGTTACAGGCAGGGTAATTCACCCCTCCACTTT
TRBJ2-7	TRBV10-3	TRBD2	NA	CAISVTSGDNEQYF	TGTGCCATCAGTGTGACTAGCGGGGATAACGAGCAGTACTTC
TRBJ1-2	TRBV27	TRBD1	NA	CASSSRDRDTFTF	TGTGCCAGCAGTTCCCGGGACAGGGACACTTTCACCTTC
TRBJ2-1	TRBV7-3	TRBD1	NA	CASSLRGQGDEQFF	TGTGCCAGCAGCTTAAGAGGACAGGGGGATGAGCAGTTCTTC
TRBJ2-3	TRBV5-5	NA	NA	CASSSQGTDTQYF	TGTGCCAGCAGCTCCCAGGGAACAGATACGCAGTATTTT
TRBJ1-1	TRBV10-2	NA	NA	CASSDSRGTEAFF	TGCGCCAGCAGTGATTCCCGCGGGACTGAAGCTTTCTTT
TRBJ1-2	TRBV6-5	TRBD1	NA	CASALGTGWGYTF	TGTGCCAGCGCCCTCGGGACAGGCTGGGGCTACACCTTC
TRBJ2-7	TRBV12-5	TRBD1	NA	CASGPGTGAPYEQYF	TGTGCTAGTGGTCCCGGGACAGGGGCCCCCTACGAGCAGTACTTC
TRBJ2-1	TRBV7-2	NA	NA	CASGETGLPRDEQFF	TGTGCCAGCGGGGAAACGGGACTCCCGAGAGATGAGCAGTTCTTC
TRBJ1-1	TRBV5-5	NA	NA	CASSPLTVVNTEAFF	TGTGCCAGCAGCCCTCTGACAGTGGTGAACACTGAAGCTTTCTTT